This T cell receptor beta chain appears in the sequencing data of a study of T cell changes during pregnancy in multiple sclerosis. Assay: immunoSEQ multiplex PCR; the TCRdb copy retains only in-frame clones and omits some. The sample carries 130,000 or so clones, roughly 97% recorded once. This clone was seen a single time. Trimming cost V 6 bases and J 7 bases; bases outside gene matches: 7. CDR1 and CDR2 (germline): MNHEY, SVGAGI. The CDR3 contains 13 residues. This clonotype originated in a female donor with multiple sclerosis, enrolled in a pregnancy study. Sequenced material: peripheral blood, taken after pregnancy. J is TRBJ1-2 and V is TRBV6-5; TRBD1 agrees at 8 bases. The CDR3 bases are TGTGCCAGCAGCCCCGGACAGGGACCTGGCTACACCTTC. This gives the protein CASSPGQGPGYTF.